This T cell receptor beta chain was sequenced in a study of cytomegalovirus exposure and HLA in healthy donors. Measured with immunoSEQ multiplex PCR; TCRdb has only the in-frame clones, and not every one. The sample shows about 220,000 clones, roughly 88% of them seen only once. V dropped 0 bases and J dropped 11; count of bases not matched to a gene: 9. This CDR3 is built from 15 residues. Germline V gives CDR1 MGHRA, CDR2 YSYEKL. The sample comprised PBMCs. J is TRBJ1-3 and V is TRBV4-1, with TRBD1 matching over 8 bases. The sequence was obtained from a young woman in good health and CMV-seronegative. The CDR3 loop is CASSQDIGQGAAIYF. Written as DNA, the CDR3 is TGCGCCAGCAGCCAAGATATAGGGCAGGGGGCCGCCATATATTTT.